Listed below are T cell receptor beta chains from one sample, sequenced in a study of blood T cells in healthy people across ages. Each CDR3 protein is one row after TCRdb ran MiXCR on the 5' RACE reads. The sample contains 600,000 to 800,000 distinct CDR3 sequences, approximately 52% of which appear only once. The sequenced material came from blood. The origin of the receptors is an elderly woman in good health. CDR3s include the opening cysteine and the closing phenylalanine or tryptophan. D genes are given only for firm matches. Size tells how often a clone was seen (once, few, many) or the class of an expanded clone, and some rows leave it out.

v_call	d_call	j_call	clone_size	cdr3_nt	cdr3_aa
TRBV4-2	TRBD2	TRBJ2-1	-	TGTGCCAGCAGCCCTGCTGGGACTAGCGGTAATGAGCAGTTCTTC	CASSPAGTSGNEQFF
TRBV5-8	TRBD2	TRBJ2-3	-	TGTGCTCAACCGGGACTAGCGGTAGAGACTAGCACAGATACGCAGTATTTT	CAQPGLAVETSTDTQYF
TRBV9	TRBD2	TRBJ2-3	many	TGTGCCAGCAGCGTAGGGATTAGCGGGGTGTACACAGATACGCAGTATTTT	CASSVGISGVYTDTQYF
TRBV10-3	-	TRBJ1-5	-	TGTGCCATCAGTGAGAGGGATAGCAATCAGCCCCAGCATTTT	CAISERDSNQPQHF
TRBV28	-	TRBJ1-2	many	TGTGCCAGCAGCCTCCGGGGATATGGCTACACCTTC	CASSLRGYGYTF
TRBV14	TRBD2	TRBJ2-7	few	TGTGCCAGCAGCGTAATAGGCGGGAGCGAGCAGTACTTC	CASSVIGGSEQYF
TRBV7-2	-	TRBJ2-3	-	TGTGCCAGCAGCCGAATACTAGGGCCGGATACGCAGTATTTT	CASSRILGPDTQYF
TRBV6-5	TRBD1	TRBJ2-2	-	TGTGCCAGCAAACCCAGCACAGGGGACACCGGGGAGCTGTTTTTT	CASKPSTGDTGELFF
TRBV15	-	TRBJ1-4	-	TGTGCCACCAGCAGCCAACGCTGGGTTTATGAAAAACTGTTTTTT	CATSSQRWVYEKLFF
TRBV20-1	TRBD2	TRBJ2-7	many	TGCAGTGCTAAACCCCTAGCGGGAGGGACCTGGGAGCAGTACTTC	CSAKPLAGGTWEQYF
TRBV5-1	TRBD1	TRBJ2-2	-	TGCGCCAGCAGCCGCCGGACAGGGGACGGGGAGCTGTTTTTT	CASSRRTGDGELFF
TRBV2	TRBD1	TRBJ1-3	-	TGTGCCAGCAGTCCTCCTCGGACAGGGGCAGGAAACACCATATATTTT	CASSPPRTGAGNTIYF
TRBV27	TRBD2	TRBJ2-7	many	TGTGCCAGCAGTTCTAATAGCGGGAGGGCCTCTCGCGAGCAGTACTTC	CASSSNSGRASREQYF
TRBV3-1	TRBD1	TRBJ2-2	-	TGTGCCAGCAGCCAAGCTTCCGGGACAGGGAACACCGGGGAGCTGTTTTTT	CASSQASGTGNTGELFF
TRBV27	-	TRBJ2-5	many	TGTGCCAGCAGCCGGCCGGGAGAGACCCAGTACTTC	CASSRPGETQYF
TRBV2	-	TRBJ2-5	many	TGTGCCAGCAGTTTCCCGGGCACGGAGACCCAGTACTTC	CASSFPGTETQYF
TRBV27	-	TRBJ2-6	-	TGTGCCAGCCGATTCAACTCTGGGGCCAACGTCCTGACTTTC	CASRFNSGANVLTF
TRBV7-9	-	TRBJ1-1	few	TGTGCCAGCAGCTTAATTTCGGCGGGAGAAGCTTTCTTT	CASSLISAGEAFF
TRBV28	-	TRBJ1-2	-	TGTGCCAGCAGCCTTGACAGTTCCTGTGGCTACACCTTC	CASSLDSSCGYTF
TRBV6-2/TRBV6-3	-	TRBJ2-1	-	TGTGCCAGCAGTTACTTTGAATTTCGTGAGCAGTTCTTC	CASSYFEFREQFF
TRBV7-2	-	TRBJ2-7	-	TGTGCCAGCAGCCCCCCGAATGGACAGATAAACTACGAGCAGTACTTC	CASSPPNGQINYEQYF
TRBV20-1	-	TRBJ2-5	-	TGCAGTGCTAGATCGAGATCGGGGAATCAGACCCAGTACTTC	CSARSRSGNQTQYF
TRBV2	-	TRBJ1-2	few	TGTGCCACCCGAGCAAGAATCTATGGCTACACCTTC	CATRARIYGYTF
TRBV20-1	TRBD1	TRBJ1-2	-	TGCAGTGCTAGAGATAGGACAGGGGATGGCTACACCTTC	CSARDRTGDGYTF
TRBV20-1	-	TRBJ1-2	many	TGCAGTGCTCCTGGGGCAGGGGCTGGCTACACCTTC	CSAPGAGAGYTF
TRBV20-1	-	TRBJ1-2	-	TGCAGTGCGGGGTGGTACGGACAAGGGTTCGACTATGGCTACACCTTC	CSAGWYGQGFDYGYTF
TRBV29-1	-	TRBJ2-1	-	TGCAGCGTTGGGGGGGGACTAGGGGGCATCGATGAGCAGTTCTTC	CSVGGGLGGIDEQFF
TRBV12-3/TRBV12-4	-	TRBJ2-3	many	TGTGCCAGCAGTTTAAGGGGTACGCAGTATTTT	CASSLRGTQYF
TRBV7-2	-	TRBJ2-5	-	TGTGCCAGCAGCTTAGACTATAACCAAGAGACCCAGTACTTC	CASSLDYNQETQYF
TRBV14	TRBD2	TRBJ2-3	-	TGTGCCAGCAGCCATTGGACTAGCGGGTCTAGCACAGATACGCAGTATTTT	CASSHWTSGSSTDTQYF
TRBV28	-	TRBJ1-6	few	TGTGCCAGCAGTTTCCCAGGGATCCATAATTCACCCCTCCACTTT	CASSFPGIHNSPLHF
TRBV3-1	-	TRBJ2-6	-	TGTGCCAGCAGCCAAGATCCCCGTGGGATCGGGGCCAACGTCCTGACTTTC	CASSQDPRGIGANVLTF
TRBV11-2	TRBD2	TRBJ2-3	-	TGTGCCAGCAGCTCCCGGACTAGCGGGGGTTATCCCTCCACAGATACGCAGTATTTT	CASSSRTSGGYPSTDTQYF
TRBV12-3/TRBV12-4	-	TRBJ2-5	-	TGTGCCAGCAGTTTTAGCACTACGAGCGGATCCAGGCGTTTGGGGACCCAGTACTTC	CASSFSTTSGSRRLGTQYF
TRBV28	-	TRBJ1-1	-	TGTGCCAGCAGTCTCCCTGGACTCTTAGGAGCTTTCTTT	CASSLPGLLGAFF
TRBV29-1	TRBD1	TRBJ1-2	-	TGCAGCGCCTCCGGACAGGCTACTGGCTACACCTTC	CSASGQATGYTF
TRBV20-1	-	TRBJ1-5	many	TGCAGTGGGGGCCAGGGCAATCAGCCCCAGCATTTT	CSGGQGNQPQHF
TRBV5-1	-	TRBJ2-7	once	TGCGCCAGCAGCTTGTCCCAGTACAATGAGCAGTACTTC	CASSLSQYNEQYF
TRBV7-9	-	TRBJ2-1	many	TGTGCCAGCAGCCCTTCGGTGCAGTTCTTC	CASSPSVQFF
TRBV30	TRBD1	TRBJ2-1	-	TGTGCCTGGAGTGATGACAGGGGGTACAATGAGCAGTTCTTC	CAWSDDRGYNEQFF
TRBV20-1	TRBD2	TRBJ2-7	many	TGCAGTGCCCGAGCCTCTAGCGGGAGTTTGAACGAGCAGTACTTC	CSARASSGSLNEQYF
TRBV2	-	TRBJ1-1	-	TGTGCCAGCAACATCGGGTTTGCTTTCTTT	CASNIGFAFF
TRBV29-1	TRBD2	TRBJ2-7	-	TGCAGCGTTGCTCTCGGGACTAGCGGGTCCGAGCAGTACTTC	CSVALGTSGSEQYF
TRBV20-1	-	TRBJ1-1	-	TGCAGCGCTAGCGGGGCCGACAGATACACTGAAGCTTTCTTT	CSASGADRYTEAFF
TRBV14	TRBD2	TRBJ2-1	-	TGTGCCAGCAGCCTATTAGGACTAGCGGGCGATTCCTACAATGAGCAGTTCTTC	CASSLLGLAGDSYNEQFF
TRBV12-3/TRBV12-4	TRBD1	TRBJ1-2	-	TGTGCCAGCCTTCCAGGGGGAAGAGAAGGTTATGGCTACACCTTC	CASLPGGREGYGYTF
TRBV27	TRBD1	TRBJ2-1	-	TGTGCCAGCAGTACCTCGGACAGGCCGTACAATGAGCAGTTCTTC	CASSTSDRPYNEQFF
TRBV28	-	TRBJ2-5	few	TGTGCCAGCAGTTTAGTTTGGGTGGCAGGGGGGAAGAAGACCCAGTACTTC	CASSLVWVAGGKKTQYF
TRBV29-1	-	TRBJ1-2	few	TGCAGCGTTGAATTTGGGGGCGGCTACACCTTC	CSVEFGGGYTF
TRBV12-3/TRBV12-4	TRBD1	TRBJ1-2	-	TGTGCCAGCAGTTTAGTCGAACAGGGGCTAGGGGGCTACACCTTC	CASSLVEQGLGGYTF
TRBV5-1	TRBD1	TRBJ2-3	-	TGCGCCAGCAGCTTCACAGGGGCCCCCGAGGATACGCAGTATTTT	CASSFTGAPEDTQYF
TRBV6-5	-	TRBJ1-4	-	TGTGCCAGCAGTTTTTCGACCCGGGGATCCGCTAATGAAAAACTGTTTTTT	CASSFSTRGSANEKLFF
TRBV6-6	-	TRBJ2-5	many	TGTGCCAGCAGTTATCGGGAGACCCAGTACTTC	CASSYRETQYF
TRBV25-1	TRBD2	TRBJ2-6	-	TGTGCCAGCAGTGTCCGGGGGGGTAACTCTGGGGCCAACGTCCTGACTTTC	CASSVRGGNSGANVLTF
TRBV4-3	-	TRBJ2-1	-	TGCGCCAGCAGCCAACTCCCAGCGGGCTCCTACAATGAGCAGTTCTTC	CASSQLPAGSYNEQFF
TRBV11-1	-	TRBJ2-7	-	TGTGCCAGCAGCTTAGGGGCCGAAGCCTACGAGCAGTACTTC	CASSLGAEAYEQYF